A single sample gave rise to the 20 T cell receptor gamma chains below, sequenced in a study of γδ T cells in repeated Plasmodium falciparum infection. Gammadelta T cells were flow-sorted from PBMC into Vgamma9/Vdelta2+ and Vdelta2-negative populations for bulk analysis. TCRdb redid clone calling on the multiplex PCR reads using CATT. The sample lists around 24,000 gamma-chain clones, under 3% seen once, with 25% to 40% in the top ten. The sequenced sample was gamma-delta T cells from blood. The receptors shown here come from a pool of human donors (malaria-infected and uninfected, not separated).

This clone is deemed medium-sized. The same CDR3 also results from other DNA sequences found in this sample. This chain connects TRGV9 to TRGJ1 or TRGJ2. Germline-derived CDR1 and CDR2 are GITISATS and ISYDGTV (reference sequence). The CDR3 contains 15 residues. V lost 1 base and J lost 4; bases outside the gene matches: 10. CDR3 protein: CALWEVTRTYYKKLF. CDR3 coding DNA: TGTGCCTTGTGGGAGGTTACTAGAACCTATTATAAGAAACTCTTT.

The table lists this clone with many counts. This likely stems from a read error, as it lies one base from a far larger clone. The sample carries other DNA sequences with the same CDR3. The rearrangement joins TRGV9 to TRGJP. This CDR3 has 15 amino acids. Germline CDR1 and CDR2: GITISATS and ISYDGTV (reference sequence). The CDR3 reads CALWELKLGKKIKVF. CDR3 coding DNA: TGTGCCTTGTGGGAGTTAAAGTTGGGCAAAAAAATCAAGGTGTTT.

This clone was found many times. The chain has TRGV3 and TRGJP2. As TCRdb names no J gene, one was assigned here on the basis of a DNA match to germline. CDR1 is VTNTFY, CDR2 YDVSTARD, per germline (reference sequence). V gave up 1 base and J gave up 10 bases; unmatched junction bases: 12. The length of the CDR3 is 15 residues. The CDR3 loop reads CATWDRVNCLWIKTF. The CDR3 nucleotides read TGTGCCACCTGGGACAGAGTGAATTGTCTTTGGATCAAGACGTTT.

As to this clone: TCRdb's entry gives the protein of a much larger clone, which mismatches this DNA's translation at residue 9, likely from a read error; the protein reported here is translated from the DNA. The chain combines TRGV3 with TRGJ1 or TRGJ2. Matching the DNA to germline supplied the J gene, which TCRdb does not give. J was trimmed by 7 bases and V by 1 base; bases with no gene match: 10. The CDR3 is 14 residues long. The germline V gene encodes CDR1 VTNTFY and CDR2 YDVSTARD (reference sequence). Here the CDR3 DNA reads TGTGCCACCTGGGACAGCCCGCATGGATATAAGAAACTCTTT. The encoded protein is CATWDSPHGYKKLF.

This clone was seen only a few times. This is likely an artifact of a read error, given a far larger clone one base away. Other DNA variants within this sample encode the same CDR3. The chain combines TRGV9 with TRGJ1 or TRGJ2. TCRdb gives no J gene; it was assigned here by matching the DNA to germline. Germline CDR1 GITISATS, CDR2 ISYDGTV (reference sequence). The CDR3 covers 14 residues. CDR3 residues: CALWETQDYYKKLF. The CDR3 nucleotides are TGTGCTTTGTGGGAGACCCAGGATTATTATAAGAAACTCTTT.

This clone was recorded many times. The chain joins TRGV9 to TRGJ1 or TRGJ2. After removal of 7 bases from V and 3 bases from J, the junction contained 9 bases not matched to a gene. Germline V gene sequence: CDR1 GITISATS, CDR2 ISYDGTV (reference sequence). This CDR3 region has 13 residues. The CDR3 reads CALCPCSYYKKLF. The CDR3 bases are TGTGCCTTGTGCCCCTGTAGTTATTATAAGAAACTCTTT.

This clone was seen at least ten times. The chain combines TRGV2 with TRGJ1 or TRGJ2. V dropped 2 bases and J dropped 4; count of bases not matched to a gene: 5. Germline lookup yields CDR1 EGSNGY and CDR2 YDSYNSKV. This CDR3 spans 13 amino acids. Here the CDR3 reads CATWDVSYYKKLF. DNA for the CDR3: TGTGCCACCTGGGACGTCTCCTATTATAAGAAACTCTTT.

This clone was observed many times. The CDR3 here is CATWDRPFYYKKLF. The CDR3 DNA reads as TGTGCCACCTGGGACAGACCCTTTTATTATAAGAAACTCTTT. V is TRGV3 and J is TRGJ1 or TRGJ2. The J gene was not available in TCRdb and was assigned here by matching the DNA to germline segments. Germline CDR1 reads VTNTFY; CDR2 reads YDVSTARD (reference sequence). The CDR3 runs 14 residues. V shed 1 base and J 3 bases; nucleotides not matched to a gene: 6.

This clone was seen only a few times. Given a far larger clone just one base away, this is likely a sequencing read error. Within the sample, other DNA sequences also encode this same CDR3. The V gene is TRGV4, the J gene TRGJ1 or TRGJ2. TCRdb does not report a J gene; here it was assigned by matching the DNA to germline references. Germline CDR1 and CDR2: EGSTGY and YDSYTSSV. There are 13 residues in the CDR3. Here the CDR3 DNA reads TGCGCCACCTGGGACCGCGGATATTATAAGAAACTCTTT. Translated: CATWDRGYYKKLF.

Worth noting for this clone: It differs at one base from a far larger clone, so likely a read error. The sample contains more than one DNA sequence encoding this CDR3. The gene calls are TRGV2 and TRGJ1 or TRGJ2. As TCRdb names no J gene, one was assigned here on the basis of a DNA match to germline. The V gene's germline CDR1 is EGSNGY and CDR2 YDSYNSKV. Unmatched junction bases numbered 7, after V lost 2 bases and J lost 3 bases. The CDR3 loop spans 14 amino acids. The CDR3 nucleotides read TGTGCCACCTGGGACGCCTCTTTTTATTATAAGAAACTCTTT. As protein: CATWDASFYYKKLF.

This clone showed up just a few times. TCRdb shows a much larger clone's protein in place of this DNA's translation, and the two differ at residue 3, likely through a read error; the protein shown is translated from the DNA. The V call is TRGV9, the J call TRGJ1 or TRGJ2. The J gene is absent in TCRdb and was assigned here via DNA matching to germline. Germline-derived CDR1 and CDR2 are GITISATS and ISYDGTV (reference sequence). CDR3 length: 14 amino acids. CDR3 coding DNA: TGTGCCTCGTGGGAGAGGAAGAATTATTATAAGAAACTCTTT. Translated, it gives CASWERKNYYKKLF.

This clone appeared many times. The amino acid sequence in TCRdb belongs to a much larger clone and departs from this DNA's translation at residue 4, likely a sequencing read error; the sequence shown is translated from the DNA. This chain uses TRGV9 with TRGJ1 or TRGJ2. Germline values: CDR1 GITISATS, CDR2 ISYDGTV (reference sequence). This CDR3 is 15 amino acids long. CDR3 nucleotides: TGTGCCTTGCGGGAGGCGTACCGAAATTATTATAAGAAACTCTTT. Protein sequence: CALREAYRNYYKKLF.

This clone was found many times. The V call is TRGV9, the J call TRGJ1 or TRGJ2. The CDR3 is 15 residues long. Unmatched junction bases numbered 5, after V lost 0 bases and J lost 0 bases. In germline, CDR1 is GITISATS, CDR2 ISYDGTV (reference sequence). CDR3 nucleotide sequence: TGTGCCTTGTGGGAGGTGCATCGGAATTATTATAAGAAACTCTTT. It is translated as CALWEVHRNYYKKLF.

On this clone: TCRdb has a much larger clone's protein, which differs at residue 8 from the translation of this DNA, likely because of a read error; what is shown is the protein translated from the DNA. This chain links TRGV9 with TRGJ1 or TRGJ2. No J gene is reported in TCRdb; it was inferred here by comparing the DNA with germline. From germline, CDR1 is GITISATS and CDR2 ISYDGTV (reference sequence). CDR3 length equals 14 residues. With 1 base clipped from V and 7 bases from J, the junction kept 10 bases outside the gene matches. DNA of the CDR3: TGTGCCTTGTGGGAGGTCCCTCATCCCTATAAGAAACTCTTT. Translating gives CALWEVPHPYKKLF.

This clone was recorded many times. The amino acid sequence in TCRdb belongs to a much larger clone and departs from this DNA's translation at residue 9, likely a sequencing read error; the sequence shown is translated from the DNA. V gene TRGV3 was called; the J gene was not. The CDR3 is 11 amino acids. Germline lookup yields CDR1 VTNTFY and CDR2 YDVSTARD (reference sequence). CDR3 nucleotides: TGTGCCACCTGGGGAGATTATAAGGAACTCTTT. Translating gives CATWGDYKELF.

In its sample, this clone was seen many times. The chain joins TRGV9 to TRGJ1 or TRGJ2. TCRdb lists no J gene, so it was determined here by aligning the DNA to germline. From germline, CDR1 is GITISATS and CDR2 ISYDGTV (reference sequence). There are 15 residues in the CDR3. J lost 0 bases, V lost 1 base, and 6 bases had no gene match. The CDR3 spells CALWEVHQNYYKKLF. CDR3 coding DNA: TGTGCCTTGTGGGAGGTCCACCAGAATTATTATAAGAAACTCTTT.

This clone has a count of ten or more. V and J are TRGV4 and TRGJ1 or TRGJ2. There are 12 residues in the CDR3. Germline values: CDR1 EGSTGY, CDR2 YDSYTSSV. Trimming at V came to 5 bases and at J to 2 bases, leaving 3 bases not matched to a gene. This CDR3 is CATWAYYYKKLF. For the CDR3, the DNA is TGTGCCACCTGGGCTTATTATTATAAGAAACTCTTT.

The V gene reported is TRGV9; the J gene is uncalled. The CDR3 loop spans 31 amino acids. Germline-derived CDR1 and CDR2 are GITISATS and ISYDGTV (reference sequence). CDR3 bases: TGTGCCTTGTGGGAGGTACTATATTATAAGAAACTCTTGGCAGTGGAACAACACTGGTTGTCACAGGTAAGTATCGGAAGATTACAACATTTC. Its protein product is CALWEVLYYKKLLAVEQHWLSQVSIGRLQHF.

This clone was counted at least ten times. The TCRdb protein comes from a much larger clone and disagrees with this DNA's translation at residue 9, likely due to a read error; the protein given here is derived from the DNA. The chain links TRGV5 to TRGJ1 or TRGJ2. Germline assignment: CDR1 VINAFY and CDR2 YDVSNSKD. The length of the CDR3 is 11 residues. The J segment lost 14 bases and the V segment lost 3 bases, leaving 10 bases of the junction unmatched. CDR3 DNA: TGTGCCACCTGGGACGGCCCAGAGGAACTCTTT. Translated: CATWDGPEELF.

This clone was observed at least ten times. The DNA is omitted, as the CDR3 cannot be located on it reliably, and the CDR3 follows TCRdb's listing. The V segment is TRGV3, and no J call was made. The germline CDR1 and CDR2 sequences are VTNTFY and YDVSTARD (reference sequence). The CDR3 length is 29 residues, termini included. Here the CDR3 reads CATWDPMRNSLAVEQHWLSQVSIGRIQHF.